These T cell receptor beta chains were read from a single sample in a study of identifying expanded T cells in peripheral blood. The assay was immunoSEQ multiplex PCR, and TCRdb's table has in-frame clones only and misses some. This sample yields 85,000 to 100,000 clones, of which 88% are seen a single time; roughly 4% belongs to the top ten. Sequenced sample: blood. These receptor sequences come from a person aged 18 to 75 in good health. CDR3s include the opening cysteine and the closing phenylalanine or tryptophan. A D gene is named only where the DNA matches it firmly. Part of the rows lack a size; the others show once, few, many or a class for expanded clones.

TRBV6-5,TRBJ1-1,-,-,TGTGCCAGCAGTTACGCCGGACCGAGGAACACTGAAGCTTTCTTT,CASSYAGPRNTEAFF
TRBV9,TRBJ2-1,TRBD2,-,TGTGCCAGCAGCGTAGGATATAGCGGGGGGGCCGGACAGAATGAGCAGTTCTTC,CASSVGYSGGAGQNEQFF
TRBV11-2,TRBJ2-3,TRBD2,-,TGTGCCAGCAGCTCCCCGAACAGAGGGAGGGCCCCAGATACGCAGTATTTT,CASSSPNRGRAPDTQYF
TRBV5-6,TRBJ1-1,-,-,TGTGCCAGCAGCGGTACAGTTTCTGAAGCTTTCTTT,CASSGTVSEAFF
TRBV30,TRBJ1-6,TRBD1,few,TGTGCCTGGCAAAACGCCGGGACAGGGGAATCACCCCTCCACTTT,CAWQNAGTGESPLHF
TRBV5-6,TRBJ2-1,-,-,TGTGCCAGCAGCCCAGGACGAGGGTACAATGAGCAGTTCTTC,CASSPGRGYNEQFF
TRBV9,TRBJ2-1,TRBD2,-,TGTGCCAGCAGCGAGGGACTAGCGGGGGGCAGCTCCTACAATGAGCAGTTCTTC,CASSEGLAGGSSYNEQFF
TRBV5-6,TRBJ2-7,-,-,TGTGCCAGCAGCGCCAAGGGACACCCGGTCTCCTACGAGCAGTACTTC,CASSAKGHPVSYEQYF
TRBV10-3,TRBJ1-1,-,-,TGTGCCATCAGTGACGGGGGCCCTGAAGCTTTCTTT,CAISDGGPEAFF
TRBV28,TRBJ1-3,-,-,TGTGCCACCATCCGGGGAGCTTCTGGAAACACCATATATTTT,CATIRGASGNTIYF
TRBV5-4,TRBJ1-3,-,-,TGTGCCAGCAGCTCTGGGGGGACCTCTGGAAACACCATATATTTT,CASSSGGTSGNTIYF
TRBV18,TRBJ2-3,TRBD2,-,TGTGCCAGCTCACCACCCAGCGGGAACGTGTTAGATACGCAGTATTTT,CASSPPSGNVLDTQYF
TRBV6-1,TRBJ2-2,-,-,TGTGCCAGCATCAGAATACGAGGGGGGCCCGGGGAGCTGTTTTTT,CASIRIRGGPGELFF
TRBV5-1,TRBJ2-6,-,-,TGCGCCAGCAGCCAAACTCAGGGGCACCGCTCTGGGGCCAACGTCCTGACTTTC,CASSQTQGHRSGANVLTF
TRBV7-8,TRBJ1-2,-,once,TGTGCCAGCAGCTTAGCGTATCAGGGGAGGGATGGCTACACCTTC,CASSLAYQGRDGYTF
TRBV5-1,TRBJ2-7,-,-,TGCGCCAGCAGCTTGTCGGGAAGCAACTACGAGCAGTACTTC,CASSLSGSNYEQYF
TRBV11-2,TRBJ1-2,-,-,TGTGCCAGCAGCCCTCGTTGGAGAGCCTCTAACTATGGCTACACCTTC,CASSPRWRASNYGYTF
TRBV30,TRBJ2-3,-,-,TGTGCCTGGGGGATGGACGGACCCTACACAGATACGCAGTATTTT,CAWGMDGPYTDTQYF
TRBV6-6,TRBJ2-3,-,once,TGTGCCAGCAGTATGTTATACACAGATACGCAGTATTTT,CASSMLYTDTQYF
TRBV7-2,TRBJ2-7,-,-,TGTGCCAGCAGCTACCAAAGGGCCTACGAGCAGTACTTC,CASSYQRAYEQYF
TRBV4-2,TRBJ2-1,-,-,TGTGCCAGCAGCCAAACCTCAAGTCGGGGGTACAATGAGCAGTTCTTC,CASSQTSSRGYNEQFF
TRBV4-1,TRBJ2-2,-,-,TGCGCCAGCAGTCCGGTATACCAGAACACCGGGGAGCTGTTTTTT,CASSPVYQNTGELFF
TRBV19,TRBJ2-5,TRBD1,-,TGTGCCAGTAGCAACTGGGACAGGGGGCAGGAGACCCAGTACTTC,CASSNWDRGQETQYF